The 22 T cell receptor beta chains in this list originate from one sample, sequenced in a study of blood T cell repertoires in COVID-19. Generated by immunoSEQ multiplex PCR, the TCRdb table keeps only in-frame clones and is missing some. This sample has around 300,000 clones, with roughly 90% found just once. The sequenced sample was PBMCs or T cells enriched from blood (not recorded which). The source of these receptors is a woman under 40 who had recovered from COVID-19.

CDR3 sequence (DNA): TGCAGTGCTAGTTGGGGACTTACCACCGGGGAGCTGTTTTTT. Translated, it gives CSASWGLTTGELFF. This chain uses TRBV20-1 with TRBJ2-2; D possibly corresponds to TRBD2 (6 bases). Germline lookup yields CDR1 DFQATT and CDR2 SNEGSKA (reference sequence). Trimming shortened V by 3 bases and J by 4 bases, and 12 bases separated the two germline ends. CDR3 size: 14 residues.

The CDR3 sequence is CASSNAGARTDTQYF. CDR3 nucleotide sequence: TGTGCCAGCAGCAACGCGGGCGCCCGCACAGATACGCAGTATTTT. The rearrangement joins TRBV4-2 to TRBJ2-3; TRBD2 is a possible D gene (5 bases). The CDR3 has 15 residues. The germline V and J ends were trimmed by 5 bases and 1 base, with 13 bases remaining between them. Per the germline V gene, CDR1 is LGHNA and CDR2 is YNFKEQ.

The chain joins TRBV7-2 to TRBJ1-5; 7 nucleotides match TRBD1. The V gene end was trimmed by 8 bases and the J gene end by 2 bases; junction bases not matched to a gene: 6. The CDR3 has 14 amino acids. CDR1 SGHTA and CDR2 FQGNSA come from the germline V gene. CDR3 nucleotide sequence: TGTGCCAGCCGAGGGGGCGTTGGCAATCAGCCCCAGCATTTT. This gives the protein CASRGGVGNQPQHF.

The V gene is TRBV30, the J gene TRBJ2-5; a possible D gene is TRBD2 (5 bases). V was clipped by 5 bases and J by 5 bases, with 15 bases between them. Germline V gene data show CDR1 as GTSNPN and CDR2 as SVGIG (reference sequence). This CDR3 comprises 13 residues. CDR3 coding DNA: TGTGCCTGGGAAAGCGGCCGACGGGAGACCCAGTACTTC. It encodes CAWESGRRETQYF.

The table lists this clone with a count of one. The chain has TRBV11-2 and TRBJ2-1; the match to TRBD1 covers 10 bases. V shed 5 bases, J shed 2 bases, and the junction held 12 bases outside the gene matches. CDR3 length: 18 amino acids. The germline V gene encodes CDR1 SGHAT and CDR2 FQNNGV. CDR3 nucleotide sequence: TGTGCCAGCAGCCGAGGACCGGGACAGGGGCACCCCTACAATGAGCAGTTCTTC. Protein product: CASSRGPGQGHPYNEQFF.

The rearrangement joins TRBV4-2 to TRBJ2-3, with 8 bases that match TRBD1. The CDR3 runs 17 residues. Germline V gene sequence: CDR1 LGHNA, CDR2 YNFKEQ. The V gene end was trimmed by 0 bases and the J gene end by 10 bases; junction bases not matched to a gene: 15. This CDR3 is CASSQDPGGQSPRAQYF. CDR3 bases: TGTGCCAGCAGCCAAGATCCAGGGGGCCAATCCCCCCGTGCGCAGTATTTT.

The CDR3 region has the DNA TGTGCCAGCATTCGAGGTGCGGCTACCTACAATGAGCAGTTCTTC. As protein: CASIRGAATYNEQFF. This chain links TRBV2 with TRBJ2-1; D call uncertain. Germline CDR1 reads SNHLY; CDR2 reads FYNNEI. Trimming took off 7 bases at V and 2 bases at J, with 15 bases between the two ends. CDR3 length equals 15 residues.

V is TRBV27 and J is TRBJ1-2; the match to TRBD1 covers 7 bases. Germline V gene sequence: CDR1 MNHEY, CDR2 SMNVEV (reference sequence). This CDR3 has 15 residues. V lost 3 bases and J lost 4; bases outside the gene matches: 8. The CDR3 nucleotides read TGTGCCAGCAGTTTGTACAGGGGTGGCGGCTATGGCTACACCTTC. As protein: CASSLYRGGGYGYTF.

The V and J genes are TRBV7-2 and TRBJ1-1; D remains ambiguous. The V end was cut by 0 bases, the J end by 0 bases, with 8 bases between. Germline-derived CDR1 and CDR2 are SGHTA and FQGNSA. The CDR3 is 15 amino acids. As DNA, the CDR3 is TGTGCCAGCAGCTTAGCGCCGGGGATGAACACTGAAGCTTTCTTT. The encoded protein is CASSLAPGMNTEAFF.

The rearrangement uses TRBV19 and TRBJ1-1; D is uncertain. The CDR3 spans 16 residues. V gave up 6 bases and J gave up 4 bases, with 21 bases separating them. The germline CDR1 and CDR2 sequences are LNHDA and SQIVND (reference sequence). The CDR3 region has the DNA TGTGCCAGTAGGTCCACCCTAGGGAGGGAGAGCACTGAAGCTTTCTTT. Protein product: CASRSTLGRESTEAFF.

The chain recombines TRBV19 with TRBJ1-2, with D possibly matching TRBD1 (5 bases). The germline V gene encodes CDR1 LNHDA and CDR2 SQIVND (reference sequence). CDR3 size: 12 residues. V shed 10 bases and J shed 6 bases, with 15 bases lying between them. The CDR3 DNA reads as TGTGCCACCATACGGAGGGGCCATGGCTACACCTTC. Translated: CATIRRGHGYTF.

The J gene is TRBJ2-7, the V gene TRBV9, with TRBD2 as a possible D gene (6 bases). The germline CDR1 and CDR2 sequences are SGDLS and YYNGEE. This CDR3 region has 14 residues. The V gene lost 2 bases and the J gene lost 6 bases, with 15 bases spanning the gap. CDR3 sequence (DNA): TGTGCCAGCAGCGTCCTCGGGAGTCTTAGCGAGCAGTACTTC. The encoded protein is CASSVLGSLSEQYF.

The CDR3 is CASTRAPSGGYTF. The DNA for the CDR3 is TGTGCCAGCACTAGGGCCCCTTCGGGAGGCTACACCTTC. J is TRBJ1-2 and V is TRBV6-5; D unclear. V was pared by 7 bases and J by 8 bases, with 17 bases between. CDR3 size: 13 residues. Germline CDR1 and CDR2: MNHEY and SVGAGI.

This clone was recorded only once. J is TRBJ1-2 and V is TRBV6-2 or TRBV6-3, with a tentative D call TRBD1 (6 bases). The CDR3 has 15 residues. Trimming took off 6 bases at V and 4 bases at J, with 18 bases between the two ends. Germline lookup yields CDR1 MNHEY and CDR2 SVGEGT. The CDR3 DNA sequence: TGTGCCAGCAGCCGCCGGGACACTCTACTCTATGGCTACACCTTC. It codes for CASSRRDTLLYGYTF.

CDR3 protein: CASSDGAAGGPEQYF. The CDR3 bases are TGTGCCAGCAGTGACGGAGCCGCGGGAGGTCCCGAGCAGTACTTC. The chain couples TRBV2 to TRBJ2-7; 8 nucleotides match TRBD2. The CDR3 runs to 15 residues. Germline CDR1 and CDR2: SNHLY and FYNNEI. V was clipped by 3 bases and J by 6 bases; unmatched bases: 10.

The rearrangement links TRBV19 to TRBJ1-1; D call uncertain. V lost 3 bases and J lost 8, with 10 bases in between. Germline V gene sequence: CDR1 LNHDA, CDR2 SQIVND (reference sequence). The CDR3 runs to 12 residues. CDR3 DNA sequence: TGTGCCAGTAGTATCCTGGGGAGGGAAGCTTTCTTT. It encodes CASSILGREAFF.

The chain uses TRBV6-1 and TRBJ1-5; D may be TRBD1 (5 bases). Germline V gives CDR1 MNHNS, CDR2 SASEGT. V was clipped by 7 bases and J by 6 bases, with 19 bases between them. There are 15 residues in the CDR3. The CDR3 DNA sequence: TGTGCCAGCAAGGCACGCGGGACCCTAGGTCAGCCCCAGCATTTT. It yields the protein CASKARGTLGQPQHF.

The chain recombines TRBV28 with TRBJ1-5; possible D gene TRBD1, 6 bases. The CDR3 is 18 amino acids. Trimming took off 0 bases at V and 2 bases at J, with 17 bases between the two ends. The germline CDR1 and CDR2 sequences are MDHEN and SYDVKM. The CDR3 sequence: CASSLWSKGVRGNQPQHF. CDR3 bases: TGTGCCAGCAGTTTATGGAGCAAGGGGGTTCGTGGCAATCAGCCCCAGCATTTT.

The chain recombines TRBV4-1 with TRBJ2-1; TRBD2 matches 9 bases. CDR3 length equals 16 residues. With V trimmed by 4 bases and J by 4 bases, 8 bases remained unmatched. Germline-derived CDR1 and CDR2 are MGHRA and YSYEKL. The CDR3 is CASSPNLAGEYNEQFF. In nucleotides, the CDR3 is TGCGCCAGCAGCCCCAATTTAGCGGGGGAGTACAATGAGCAGTTCTTC.

The chain combines TRBV19 with TRBJ1-1; 7 bases fit TRBD1. After removal of 5 bases from V and 1 base from J, the junction contained 7 bases not matched to a gene. CDR3 size: 15 residues. The V gene's germline CDR1 is LNHDA and CDR2 SQIVND (reference sequence). CDR3 protein: CASSGDSPSNTEAFF. In nucleotides, the CDR3 is TGTGCCAGTAGTGGGGACAGCCCCTCGAACACTGAAGCTTTCTTT.

This chain connects TRBV5-1 to TRBJ2-1, with 7 bases that match TRBD2. This CDR3 region has 17 residues. With 0 bases clipped from V and 4 bases from J, the junction kept 10 bases outside the gene matches. Germline assignment: CDR1 SGHRS and CDR2 YFSETQ. CDR3 nucleotides: TGCGCCAGCAGCTTGGTCTGGGCTAGCGGACTTTACAATGAGCAGTTCTTC. Its protein product is CASSLVWASGLYNEQFF. The full variable domain, completed using reference TRBV5-1 and TRBJ2-1, is KAGVTQTPRYLIKTRGQQVTLSCSPISGHRSVSWYQQTPGQGLQFLFEYFSETQRNKGNFPGRFSGRQFSNSRSEMNVSTLELGDSALYLCASSLVWASGLYNEQFFGPGTRLTVL.

The V gene is TRBV28, the J gene TRBJ2-7, with 8 bases aligning to TRBD2. Trimming took 8 bases from V and 5 from J; bases not matched to a gene: 8. Germline loops: CDR1 MDHEN, CDR2 SYDVKM. This CDR3 comprises 13 residues. The CDR3 DNA follows: TGTGCCAGCTTAGCGGGACAAGGGGACGAGCAGTACTTC. It is translated as CASLAGQGDEQYF.